The 27 T cell receptor beta chains in this list originate from one sample, sequenced in a study of T cells in Graves' hyperthyroidism and ophthalmopathy. It was RNA transcripts that yielded the amplified TCR beta CDR3 regions. During a first-round RT-PCR of the TCR CDR3, the HTBI primer set was used. TCRdb re-called the multiplex PCR reads with MiXCR, one entry per CDR3 protein. The repertoire has more than 500,000 distinct CDR3 sequences, more than 15% of them found once; the top ten carry 25% to 30%. Sample: blood. These receptors originate from a young woman with Graves' ophthalmopathy.

This clonotype was recorded many times. The CDR3 bases are TGCAGTGCTTCTTCTTTAGCGGGAGCGACGACCCAGTACTTC. Its protein product is CSASSLAGATTQYF. The chain couples TRBV20-1 to TRBJ2-5; 9 positions agree with TRBD2. The CDR3 length is 14 residues. The V gene end was trimmed by 5 bases and the J gene end by 7 bases; junction bases not matched to a gene: 11. From germline, CDR1 is DFQATT and CDR2 SNEGSKA (reference sequence).

This clonotype has just a few counts. The chain is built from TRBV9 and TRBJ2-2, with 8 bases identical to TRBD1. The CDR3 is 15 amino acids. Germline-derived CDR1 and CDR2 are SGDLS and YYNGEE. V shed 3 bases, J shed 4 bases, and the junction held 5 bases outside the gene matches. The CDR3 DNA reads as TGTGCCAGCAGCGACAGGGGGGAGAGCACCGGGGAGCTGTTTTTT. Translation: CASSDRGESTGELFF.

This clonotype was found many times. The V and J genes are TRBV5-1 and TRBJ2-3, with D possibly being TRBD2 (6 bases). Trimming removed 6 bases from V and 1 base from J, with 9 bases in between. CDR1 and CDR2 from the germline V gene are SGHRS and YFSETQ. There are 13 residues in the CDR3. CDR3 in amino acids: CASIPGGTDTQYF. In nucleotides, the CDR3 is TGCGCCAGCATCCCGGGAGGCACAGATACGCAGTATTTT.

This clonotype came up many times. The V call is TRBV5-1, the J call TRBJ1-3, with no clear D. The germline CDR1 and CDR2 sequences are SGHRS and YFSETQ. The CDR3 sequence is 13 residues long. V was trimmed by 4 bases and J by 0 bases, leaving 5 bases between them. The CDR3 protein is CASSHSSGNTIYF. Here the CDR3 DNA reads TGCGCCAGCAGCCACAGCTCTGGAAACACCATATATTTT.

Many counts were recorded for this clonotype. This chain connects TRBV10-3 to TRBJ2-7; TRBD2 matches 8 bases. V trimming: 0 bases; J trimming: 6 bases; junction bases outside the gene matches: 7. Germline loops: CDR1 ENHRY, CDR2 SYGVKD. The CDR3 totals 15 residues. The CDR3 loop is CAISESTGGRAEQYF. In DNA form, the CDR3 reads TGTGCCATCAGTGAGTCGACGGGAGGGAGGGCCGAGCAGTACTTC.

V and J are TRBV14 and TRBJ1-2; perhaps TRBD1 as D (5 bases). Germline assignment: CDR1 SGHDN and CDR2 FVKESK. There are 12 residues in the CDR3. Trimming removed 0 bases from V and 8 bases from J, with 7 bases in between. The CDR3 protein is CASSQDRAGYTF. Here the CDR3 DNA reads TGTGCCAGCAGCCAAGACAGGGCCGGCTACACCTTC.

This clonotype was seen ten or more times. The chain couples TRBV28 to TRBJ1-5; D gene ambiguous. Trimming left V 7 bases short and J 0 bases short, with 19 bases between. This CDR3 contains 17 residues. Germline CDR1 MDHEN, CDR2 SYDVKM. CDR3 protein: CASTHPLGGYSNQPQHF. In nucleotides, the CDR3 is TGTGCCAGCACTCACCCATTGGGAGGGTATAGCAATCAGCCCCAGCATTTT.

CDR3: CSVLGAANEKLFF. The CDR3 DNA follows: TGCAGCGTTTTGGGGGCGGCTAATGAAAAACTGTTTTTT. This chain uses TRBV29-1 with TRBJ1-4, with D tentatively TRBD1 (6 bases). The CDR3 covers 13 residues. Germline lookup yields CDR1 SQVTM and CDR2 ANQGSEA. V lost 5 bases, J lost 3 bases, and 10 bases lay in between.

This rearrangement joins TRBV4-3 to TRBJ2-7; no definite D call. This CDR3 has 16 residues. The V and J ends lost 0 bases and 2 bases respectively, with 14 bases between them. In germline, CDR1 is LGHNA, CDR2 YSLEER. CDR3 loop: CASSQDLASGPYEQYF. The CDR3 nucleotides are TGCGCCAGCAGCCAAGATCTGGCAAGTGGGCCCTACGAGCAGTACTTC.

This clonotype was detected a few times. The CDR3 sequence: CASSFPSEELFF. The CDR3 DNA is TGTGCCAGCAGTTTCCCTTCCGAAGAGCTGTTTTTT. V usage is TRBV28 and J usage is TRBJ2-2; D remains ambiguous. The V and J ends lost 3 bases and 11 bases respectively, with 10 bases between them. Looked up from germline, CDR1 is MDHEN and CDR2 is SYDVKM. The length of the CDR3 is 12 residues. Based on the CDR3 plus reference TRBV28 and TRBJ2-2, the full variable domain is DVKVTQSSRYLVKRTGEKVFLECVQDMDHENMFWYRQDPGLGLRLIYFSYDVKMKEKGDIPEGYSVSREKKERFSLILESASTNQTSMYLCASSFPSEELFFGEGSRLTVL.

This chain links TRBV9 with TRBJ2-3; D is possibly TRBD2 (5 bases). Germline lookup yields CDR1 SGDLS and CDR2 YYNGEE. Trimming cost V 2 bases and J 5 bases, with 9 bases left between them. CDR3 length: 13 residues. CDR3 loop: CASSVGMQDTQYF. The CDR3, as DNA: TGTGCCAGCAGCGTCGGGATGCAAGATACGCAGTATTTT. Drawing the rest from reference TRBV9 and TRBJ2-3, the complete variable domain is DSGVTQTPKHLITATGQRVTLRCSPRSGDLSVYWYQQSLDQGLQFLIQYYNGEERAKGNILERFSAQQFPDLHSELNLSSLELGDSALYFCASSVGMQDTQYFGPGTRLTVL.

There are many counts of this clonotype. The chain employs TRBV12-3 or TRBV12-4 and TRBJ2-1; D call uncertain. The CDR3 loop spans 15 amino acids. V lost 0 bases, J lost 3 bases, and 9 bases lay in between. CDR3 sequence: CASSLARRVYNEQFF. CDR3 sequence (DNA): TGTGCCAGCAGTTTAGCGCGGCGTGTCTACAATGAGCAGTTCTTC.

A word on this clonotype: Just one base apart from a much larger clone, this may be a read error. The chain recombines TRBV20-1 with TRBJ2-3, with 7 nucleotides matching TRBD2. Germline V lookup: CDR1 DFQATT, CDR2 SNEGSKA (reference sequence). The CDR3 contains 16 residues. The V gene end was trimmed by 0 bases and the J gene end by 6 bases; junction bases not matched to a gene: 12. The CDR3 sequence: CSARDPASGGRDTQYF. The DNA of the CDR3 is TGCAGTGCTAGAGATCCTGCTAGCGGAGGGCGGGATACGCAGTATTTT.

This clonotype was recorded at least ten times. The chain employs TRBV9 and TRBJ2-5, with 7 bases matching TRBD2. The CDR3 loop spans 16 amino acids. Per the germline V gene, CDR1 is SGDLS and CDR2 is YYNGEE. V trimming: 0 bases; J trimming: 5 bases; junction bases outside the gene matches: 10. The CDR3 here is CASSVDYGGSGETQYF. The CDR3 DNA follows: TGTGCCAGCAGCGTAGATTACGGCGGGAGTGGGGAGACCCAGTACTTC.

The J gene is TRBJ2-3, the V gene TRBV7-9; D uncertain. Per the germline V gene, CDR1 is SEHNR and CDR2 is FQNEAQ (reference sequence). The V end lost 0 bases, the J end lost 7 bases, and 8 bases lay between the germline ends. The CDR3 runs to 13 residues. CDR3 bases: TGTGCCAGCAGCTTAGCGTACGGGTATACGCAGTATTTT. This encodes CASSLAYGYTQYF.

The genes are TRBV6-1 and TRBJ1-1; the D gene is possibly TRBD1 (5 bases). CDR1 is MNHNS and CDR2 is SASEGT in the germline V gene. The CDR3 has 15 amino acids. The CDR3 loop is CLAGGVPRQGTEAFF. Here the CDR3 DNA reads TGTTTGGCCGGCGGCGTTCCTCGGCAGGGCACTGAAGCTTTCTTT.

This clonotype was seen many times. The chain couples TRBV6-5 to TRBJ2-5; no reliable D call. Germline loops: CDR1 MNHEY, CDR2 SVGAGI. V shed 9 bases and J shed 0 bases, with 17 bases lying between them. The CDR3 is made up of 15 amino acids. The CDR3 coding sequence is TGTGCCAGTAGCCCCATTCCGCGGAACCAAGAGACCCAGTACTTC. It specifies CASSPIPRNQETQYF.

The gene calls are TRBV18 and TRBJ2-3, with 16 positions matching TRBD2. This CDR3 has 21 residues. V dropped 3 bases and J dropped 1; count of bases not matched to a gene: 13. The germline CDR1 and CDR2 sequences are KGHSH and LQKENI. The CDR3 sequence is CASSPVPGTSGRARRTDTQYF. CDR3 DNA: TGTGCCAGCTCACCGGTACCCGGGACTAGCGGGAGGGCCCGGCGCACAGATACGCAGTATTTT.

V gene TRBV6-5 combines with J gene TRBJ2-2; possible D gene TRBD2, 7 bases. The germline CDR1 and CDR2 sequences are MNHEY and SVGAGI. CDR3 length: 17 amino acids. V shed 3 bases and J shed 5 bases, with 19 bases lying between them. The CDR3 sequence is CASSYDGGADTTGELFF. CDR3 sequence (DNA): TGTGCCAGCAGTTATGATGGGGGGGCCGATACGACCGGGGAGCTGTTTTTT.

This clonotype was recorded a few times. The V and J genes are TRBV12-3 or TRBV12-4 and TRBJ2-3; TRBD2 is a possible D gene (5 bases). The CDR3 sequence is 13 residues long. The V end was cut by 3 bases, the J end by 8 bases, with 12 bases between. CDR3 protein: CASSLGLASTQYF. CDR3 DNA sequence: TGTGCCAGCAGTTTGGGCCTAGCTAGTACGCAGTATTTT.

This clonotype was counted many times. The chain links TRBV7-2 to TRBJ2-5; D is undetermined. CDR3 length: 13 amino acids. Trimming pared 5 bases from V and 2 bases from J, leaving 9 bases between. Germline V lookup: CDR1 SGHTA, CDR2 FQGNSA. The CDR3 loop reads CASSRPVQETQYF. The CDR3 nucleotides read TGTGCCAGCAGCCGACCGGTACAAGAGACCCAGTACTTC.

The sample holds a few counts of this clonotype. The rearrangement uses TRBV4-2 and TRBJ1-4; D gene unclear. The CDR3 is 14 residues long. V was clipped by 0 bases and J by 5 bases, with 7 bases between them. The V gene's germline CDR1 is LGHNA and CDR2 YNFKEQ. CDR3 region: CASSQDTANEKLFF. CDR3 sequence (DNA): TGTGCCAGCAGCCAAGATACGGCGAATGAAAAACTGTTTTTT.

This clonotype was counted once. Being one base from a much bigger clone, this may be a read error. This rearrangement joins TRBV20-1 to TRBJ1-5; D may be TRBD1 (6 bases). V was clipped by 5 bases and J by 7 bases, with 18 bases between them. This CDR3 region has 14 residues. Germline V gene data show CDR1 as DFQATT and CDR2 as SNEGSKA (reference sequence). In DNA, the CDR3 is TGCAGTGCTCAAGGAGGACAGCGGGAACAGCCCCAGCATTTT. This sequence encodes CSAQGGQREQPQHF.

Many counts were recorded for this clonotype. The rearrangement links TRBV6-1 to TRBJ2-2; the match to TRBD2 covers 12 bases. The trim removed 5 bases at V and 6 bases at J, leaving 7 bases unmatched. Germline assignment: CDR1 MNHNS and CDR2 SASEGT. The CDR3 extends over 16 amino acids. CDR3 sequence: CASSYLAGGPAGELFF. In DNA, the CDR3 is TGTGCCAGCAGTTACCTAGCGGGAGGGCCAGCCGGGGAGCTGTTTTTT.

CDR3 sequence (DNA): TGTGCCAGCAGCTTAGCGATCCGGACAGGGCCTTCCGGCACCGGGGAGCTGTTTTTT. Translating gives CASSLAIRTGPSGTGELFF. V gene TRBV7-9 combines with J gene TRBJ2-2, with 8 positions matching TRBD1. Germline V gene data show CDR1 as SEHNR and CDR2 as FQNEAQ (reference sequence). The CDR3 has 19 residues. V trimming: 0 bases; J trimming: 4 bases; junction bases outside the gene matches: 13. The full variable domain, with the rest looked up from reference TRBV7-9 and TRBJ2-2, is DTGVSQNPRHKITKRGQNVTFRCDPISEHNRLYWYRQTLGQGPEFLTYFQNEAQLEKSRLLSDRFSAERPKGSFSTLEIQRTEQGDSAMYLCASSLAIRTGPSGTGELFFGEGSRLTVL.

This clonotype has only one observation. The rearrangement joins TRBV12-3 or TRBV12-4 to TRBJ2-5; 15 nucleotides line up with TRBD2. CDR3 length: 18 residues. V was pared by 5 bases and J by 4 bases, with 11 bases of the junction left unmatched. The CDR3 loop is CASSPRTSGGAWRETQYF. CDR3 DNA: TGTGCCAGCAGTCCCCGGACTAGCGGGGGGGCCTGGCGAGAGACCCAGTACTTC.

V gene TRBV11-2 combines with J gene TRBJ2-1; 16 positions match TRBD2. CDR1 and CDR2 (germline): SGHAT, FQNNGV. Trimming cost V 5 bases and J 3 bases; bases outside gene matches: 7. The CDR3 length is 18 residues. CDR3 sequence: CASSVGTSGRAGYNEQFF. As DNA, the CDR3 is TGTGCCAGCAGCGTCGGGACTAGCGGGAGGGCCGGCTACAATGAGCAGTTCTTC.